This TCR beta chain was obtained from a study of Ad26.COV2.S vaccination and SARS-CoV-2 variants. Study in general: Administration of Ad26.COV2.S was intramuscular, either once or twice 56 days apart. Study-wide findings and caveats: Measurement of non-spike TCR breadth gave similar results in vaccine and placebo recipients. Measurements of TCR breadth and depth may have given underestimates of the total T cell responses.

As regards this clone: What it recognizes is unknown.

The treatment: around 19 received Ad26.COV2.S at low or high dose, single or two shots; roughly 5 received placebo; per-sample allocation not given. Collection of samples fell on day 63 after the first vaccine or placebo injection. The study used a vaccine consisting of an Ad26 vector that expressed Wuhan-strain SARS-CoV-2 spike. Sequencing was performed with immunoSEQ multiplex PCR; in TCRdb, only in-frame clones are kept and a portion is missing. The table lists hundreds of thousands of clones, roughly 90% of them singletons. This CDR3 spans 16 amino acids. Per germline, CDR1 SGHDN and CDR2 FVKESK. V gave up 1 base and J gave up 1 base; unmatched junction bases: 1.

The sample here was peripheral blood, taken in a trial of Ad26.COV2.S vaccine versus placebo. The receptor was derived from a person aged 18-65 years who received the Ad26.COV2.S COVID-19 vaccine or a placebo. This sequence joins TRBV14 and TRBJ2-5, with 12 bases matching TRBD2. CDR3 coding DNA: TGTGCCAGCAGCCAAGCGGGACTAGCGGGCCAAGAGACCCAGTACTTC. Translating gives CASSQAGLAGQETQYF.